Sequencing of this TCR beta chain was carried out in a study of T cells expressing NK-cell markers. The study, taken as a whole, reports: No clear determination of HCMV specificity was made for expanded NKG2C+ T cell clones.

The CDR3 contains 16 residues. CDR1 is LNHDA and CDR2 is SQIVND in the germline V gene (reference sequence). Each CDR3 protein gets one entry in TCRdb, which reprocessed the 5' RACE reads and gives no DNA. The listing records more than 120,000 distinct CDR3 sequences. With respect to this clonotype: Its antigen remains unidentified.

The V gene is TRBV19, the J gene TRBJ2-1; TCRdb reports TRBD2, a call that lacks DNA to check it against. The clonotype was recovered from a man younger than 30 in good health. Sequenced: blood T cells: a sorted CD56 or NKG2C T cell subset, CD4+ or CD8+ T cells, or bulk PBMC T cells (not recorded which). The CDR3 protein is CASSVLAGVYYNEQFF.